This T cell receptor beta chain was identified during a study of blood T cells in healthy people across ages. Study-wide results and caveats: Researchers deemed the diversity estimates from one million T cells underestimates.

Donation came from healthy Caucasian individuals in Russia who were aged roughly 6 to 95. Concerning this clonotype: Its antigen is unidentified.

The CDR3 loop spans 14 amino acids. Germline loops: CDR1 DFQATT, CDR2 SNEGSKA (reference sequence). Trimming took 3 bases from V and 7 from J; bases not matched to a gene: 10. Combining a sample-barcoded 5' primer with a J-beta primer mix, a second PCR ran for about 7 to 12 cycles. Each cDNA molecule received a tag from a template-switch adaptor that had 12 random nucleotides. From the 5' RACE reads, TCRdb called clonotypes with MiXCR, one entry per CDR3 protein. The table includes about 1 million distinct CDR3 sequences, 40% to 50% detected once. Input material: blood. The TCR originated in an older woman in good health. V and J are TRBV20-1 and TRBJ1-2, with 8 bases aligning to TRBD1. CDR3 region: CSASGQGARSGYTF. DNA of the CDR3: TGCAGTGCTAGTGGGCAGGGGGCGCGATCTGGCTACACCTTC.